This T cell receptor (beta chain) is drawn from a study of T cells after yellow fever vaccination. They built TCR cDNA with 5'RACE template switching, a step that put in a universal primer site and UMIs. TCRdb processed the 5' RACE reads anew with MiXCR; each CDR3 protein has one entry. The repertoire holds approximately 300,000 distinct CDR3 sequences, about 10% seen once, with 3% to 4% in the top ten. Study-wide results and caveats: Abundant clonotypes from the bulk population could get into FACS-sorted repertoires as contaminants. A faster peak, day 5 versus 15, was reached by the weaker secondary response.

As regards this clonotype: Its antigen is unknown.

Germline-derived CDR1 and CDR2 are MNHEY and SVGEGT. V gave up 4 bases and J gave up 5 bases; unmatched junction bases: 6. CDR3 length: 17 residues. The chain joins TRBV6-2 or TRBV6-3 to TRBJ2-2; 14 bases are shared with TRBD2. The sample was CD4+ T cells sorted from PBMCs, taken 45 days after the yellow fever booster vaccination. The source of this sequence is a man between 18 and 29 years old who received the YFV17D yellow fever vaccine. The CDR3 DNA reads TGTGCCAGCAGTTCATGGACTAGCGGGGGGCGAACCGGGGAGCTGTTTTTT. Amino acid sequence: CASSSWTSGGRTGELFF.